This is a list of T cell receptor beta chains from one sample in a study of CD4 T cells in relation to SARS-CoV-2 and coronaviruses. Generated by immunoSEQ multiplex PCR, the TCRdb table keeps only in-frame clones and is missing some. Of approximately 60,000 clones in the sample, about 92% were seen once. What was sequenced was naive CD4+ T cells from PBMCs. Every receptor here comes from an adult with COVID-19. The CDR3 runs from the conserved cysteine through the conserved F or W. A D gene is named only where the DNA matches it firmly. The size field is filled for only some rows; it gives once, few, many or a size class.

size,J,D,V,DNA,CDR3
NA,TRBJ2-3,NA,TRBV2,TGTGCCAGCACTCCTTGGGGGAGCACAGATACGCAGTATTTT,CASTPWGSTDTQYF
NA,TRBJ2-7,NA,TRBV28,TGTGCCAGCAGTTTCCGGATTACCTCCTACGAGCAGTACTTC,CASSFRITSYEQYF
NA,TRBJ2-7,TRBD1,TRBV28,TGTGCCAGCTGGTCAGGGGGCCCCTCCTACGAGCAGTACTTC,CASWSGGPSYEQYF
NA,TRBJ2-3,NA,TRBV7-9,TGTGCCAGCAGCCACCACGGGGGCGCGGGAAAAGATACGCAGTATTTT,CASSHHGGAGKDTQYF
NA,TRBJ2-1,NA,TRBV23-1,TGCGCCAGGGCGGGGTATGGGACTTCTTACAATGAGCAGTTCTTC,CARAGYGTSYNEQFF
NA,TRBJ2-2,NA,TRBV19,TGTGCCAGTTCCCAGACAGGACGGAGAAACACCGGGGAGCTGTTTTTT,CASSQTGRRNTGELFF
NA,TRBJ2-7,NA,TRBV27,TGTGCCAGCAGTTTCAGATCAGGTGTCTCCTACGAGCAGTACTTC,CASSFRSGVSYEQYF
NA,TRBJ2-7,NA,TRBV19,TGTGCCAGTACCTTAGACAGGACCTCCTACGAGCAGTACTTC,CASTLDRTSYEQYF
few,TRBJ1-5,NA,TRBV2,TGTGCCAGCAGTGTCTACAGTGATAGCAATCAGCCCCAGCATTTT,CASSVYSDSNQPQHF
NA,TRBJ2-3,TRBD2,TRBV2,TGTGCCAGCGCGGGACTAGCGGGTTTCAGAGGGGGCACAGATACGCAGTATTTT,CASAGLAGFRGGTDTQYF
NA,TRBJ2-3,NA,TRBV15,TGTGCCACCAGCAGACAAAACCCGACCCGGGTGGGTACGCAGTATTTT,CATSRQNPTRVGTQYF
NA,TRBJ1-2,TRBD1,TRBV11-1,TGTGCCAGCAGCTTAGAGGGCCTGGGACAGCCCGGAGGCTACACCTTC,CASSLEGLGQPGGYTF
NA,TRBJ2-5,NA,TRBV20-1,TGCAGTGCTCCCCCCCTGGAGACCCAGTACTTC,CSAPPLETQYF
NA,TRBJ1-2,TRBD1,TRBV6-5,TGTGCCAGCAGTCACCCCAGGGGGCGGAACTATGGCTACACCTTC,CASSHPRGRNYGYTF
NA,TRBJ2-3,NA,TRBV4-3,TGCGCCAGCAGCCAAGACCACGGGGTTTCGACAGATACGCAGTATTTT,CASSQDHGVSTDTQYF
NA,TRBJ2-1,TRBD2,TRBV6-5,TGTGCCAGCAGTTTCCGGACTAGCGGAGAGCAGTTCTTC,CASSFRTSGEQFF
NA,TRBJ2-1,NA,TRBV11-2,TGTGCCAGCAGCTCGATTGGGGGCAACAATGAGCAGTTCTTC,CASSSIGGNNEQFF
NA,TRBJ2-5,NA,TRBV2,TGTGCCAGCGCAGACAGGATTGAGACCCAGTACTTC,CASADRIETQYF
NA,TRBJ2-7,TRBD2,TRBV19,TGTGCCAGTAGTACCACCCTAGCGGGGGGACTCTACGAGCAGTACTTC,CASSTTLAGGLYEQYF
NA,TRBJ2-1,NA,TRBV6-5,TGTGCCAGCAGCAGGGGGGGACTTATGTTCAATGAGCAGTTCTTC,CASSRGGLMFNEQFF
NA,TRBJ2-1,TRBD1,TRBV7-3,TGTGCCAGCAGCCTAACAGGGGACTCCTACAATGAGCAGTTCTTC,CASSLTGDSYNEQFF
NA,TRBJ2-2,NA,TRBV7-3,TGTGCCAGCAGCTCGACGGTTAACACCGGGGAGCTGTTTTTT,CASSSTVNTGELFF
NA,TRBJ2-5,NA,TRBV7-3,TGTGCCAGCAGCCCCGGGTACCCTCAAGAGACCCAGTACTTC,CASSPGYPQETQYF
NA,TRBJ1-6,NA,TRBV28,TGTGCCAGCAGTTTATCAGGGTTATCACCCCTCCACTTT,CASSLSGLSPLHF
NA,TRBJ1-3,NA,TRBV28,TGTGCCAGCAGTTTATTTGACAGGCGCGGCAAAAACACCATATATTTT,CASSLFDRRGKNTIYF
NA,TRBJ2-3,TRBD2,TRBV28,TGTGCCAGCAGTACGCCCACGGGACTAGCGGGAGCAGATACGCAGTATTTT,CASSTPTGLAGADTQYF
NA,TRBJ2-7,NA,TRBV28,TGTGCCAGCAGTTTAGAGGGATACGAGCAGTACTTC,CASSLEGYEQYF
NA,TRBJ2-1,TRBD2,TRBV4-3,TGCGCCAGCAGCCAAACGCTAGCGGGGAGGACGGGCCTAAACAATGAGCAGTTCTTC,CASSQTLAGRTGLNNEQFF
once,TRBJ1-5,NA,TRBV6-2/TRBV6-3,TGTGCCAGCAGTTACTCGACGCCGTTCCAGCCCCAGCATTTT,CASSYSTPFQPQHF
few,TRBJ2-1,NA,TRBV7-3,TGTGCCAGCAGCTTAATGGGGCCGGGAGCGTCTGATGAGCAGTTCTTC,CASSLMGPGASDEQFF
NA,TRBJ2-1,NA,TRBV5-1,TGCGCCAGCAGCTTCACGGGAGTCCCCTACAATGAGCAGTTCTTC,CASSFTGVPYNEQFF
NA,TRBJ1-2,TRBD1,TRBV27,TGTGCCAGCAGTACGCGACAGGGGAGGACCGGCTACACCTTC,CASSTRQGRTGYTF
NA,TRBJ2-2,TRBD2,TRBV25-1,TGTGCCAGCAGTGGGACTAGCGACACCGGGGAGCTGTTTTTT,CASSGTSDTGELFF
NA,TRBJ2-3,TRBD2,TRBV3-1/TRBV3-2,TGTGCCAGCAGCCCCCTAGGACTAGCGGGATTAGATACGCAGTATTTT,CASSPLGLAGLDTQYF
NA,TRBJ2-3,NA,TRBV28,TGTGCCAGCAGCTCCCACGGGGGAAGGAGCACAGATACGCAGTATTTT,CASSSHGGRSTDTQYF
NA,TRBJ2-1,NA,TRBV20-1,TGCAGTGCTAGTTACCCCGGGGGCCCCGACAATGAGCAGTTCTTC,CSASYPGGPDNEQFF
NA,TRBJ2-3,TRBD2,TRBV5-1,TGCGCCAGCAGCCGAACCAATAGCGGGAGGGCCGGGTTGGCAGATACGCAGTATTTT,CASSRTNSGRAGLADTQYF
NA,TRBJ2-1,TRBD2,TRBV11-2,TGTGCCAGCAGCCCGCTCAGCGGGAGGGCGTACAATGAGCAGTTCTTC,CASSPLSGRAYNEQFF
once,TRBJ2-1,NA,TRBV11-3,TGTGCCAGCACCGAACCTAGGGAGAGGGGCTCCTACAATGAGCAGTTCTTC,CASTEPRERGSYNEQFF
NA,TRBJ1-3,NA,TRBV10-3,TGTGCCATCAGTGAGTTAATGGCAGGGGTCGCAGCTGGAAACACCATATATTTT,CAISELMAGVAAGNTIYF
NA,TRBJ2-4,TRBD1,TRBV7-9,TGTGCCAGCAGCGGACAGGGATTCAAAAACATTCAGTACTTC,CASSGQGFKNIQYF
once,TRBJ2-5,NA,TRBV5-1,TGCGCCAGCAGCAACCGGGACACGGTGGAGACCCAGTACTTC,CASSNRDTVETQYF
NA,TRBJ2-2,NA,TRBV28,TGTGCCAGCACCACGTACACCGGGGAGCTGTTTTTT,CASTTYTGELFF